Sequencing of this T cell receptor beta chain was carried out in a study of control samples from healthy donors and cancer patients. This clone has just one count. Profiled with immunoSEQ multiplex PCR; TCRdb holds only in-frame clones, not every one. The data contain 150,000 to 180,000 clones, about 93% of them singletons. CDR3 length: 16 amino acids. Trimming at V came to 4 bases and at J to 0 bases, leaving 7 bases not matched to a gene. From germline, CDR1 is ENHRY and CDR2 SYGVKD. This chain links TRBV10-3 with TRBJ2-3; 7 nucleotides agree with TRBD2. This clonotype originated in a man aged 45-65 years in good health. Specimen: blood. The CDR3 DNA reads TGTGCCATCAGTGGAGGGCTAGCGGCTAGCACAGATACGCAGTATTTT. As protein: CAISGGLAASTDTQYF.